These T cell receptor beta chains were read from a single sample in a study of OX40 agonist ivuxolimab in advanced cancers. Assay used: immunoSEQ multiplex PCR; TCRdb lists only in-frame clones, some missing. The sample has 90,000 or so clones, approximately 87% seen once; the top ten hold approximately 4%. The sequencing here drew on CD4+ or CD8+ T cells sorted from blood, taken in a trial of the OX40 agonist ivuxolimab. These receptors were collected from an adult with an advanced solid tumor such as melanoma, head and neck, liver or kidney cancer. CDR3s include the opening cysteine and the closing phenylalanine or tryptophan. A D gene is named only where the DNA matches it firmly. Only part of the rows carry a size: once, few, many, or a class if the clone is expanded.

CDR3nt: TGTGCCAGCAGCCCCGGGGGGCAAAACTATGGCTACACCTTC
CDR3aa: CASSPGGQNYGYTF
d_gene: NA
abundance: NA
j_gene: TRBJ1-2
v_gene: TRBV6-6

CDR3nt: TGTGCCAGCAGCTTAGCCGGGGATAGCGGGAGGGCTGAGCAGTTCTTC
CDR3aa: CASSLAGDSGRAEQFF
d_gene: TRBD2
abundance: NA
j_gene: TRBJ2-1
v_gene: TRBV11-3

CDR3nt: TGTGCCAGCAGGCATGGGACAGGGGGCGATGACTATGGCTACACCTTC
CDR3aa: CASRHGTGGDDYGYTF
d_gene: TRBD1
abundance: few
j_gene: TRBJ1-2
v_gene: TRBV5-4

CDR3nt: TGTGCCAGCAGTCCTGCTCCAGGGGACCTTTCCGAGCAGTTCTTC
CDR3aa: CASSPAPGDLSEQFF
d_gene: NA
abundance: NA
j_gene: TRBJ2-1
v_gene: TRBV28

CDR3nt: TGTGCCAGCAGCGCGGACAGTCTTGCCTCTGGAAACACCATATATTTT
CDR3aa: CASSADSLASGNTIYF
d_gene: NA
abundance: NA
j_gene: TRBJ1-3
v_gene: TRBV7-2

CDR3nt: TGTGCCAGCAGCTGGGGAGGGATCGGAAACACTGAAGCTTTCTTT
CDR3aa: CASSWGGIGNTEAFF
d_gene: NA
abundance: few
j_gene: TRBJ1-1
v_gene: TRBV11-3

CDR3nt: TGTGCCAGCAAGAAGCGCCAAGAGACCCAGTACTTC
CDR3aa: CASKKRQETQYF
d_gene: NA
abundance: NA
j_gene: TRBJ2-5
v_gene: TRBV13

CDR3nt: TGCAGCGTTGGGGTCCCCCGGGAAGGAAACACCATATATTTT
CDR3aa: CSVGVPREGNTIYF
d_gene: NA
abundance: NA
j_gene: TRBJ1-3
v_gene: TRBV29-1

CDR3nt: TGTGCCAGCAGCGCGCCATCTGGAAACACCATATATTTT
CDR3aa: CASSAPSGNTIYF
d_gene: NA
abundance: once
j_gene: TRBJ1-3
v_gene: TRBV5-4

CDR3nt: TGTGCCAGCACCAGGGAAGAGACCCAGTACTTC
CDR3aa: CASTREETQYF
d_gene: NA
abundance: NA
j_gene: TRBJ2-5
v_gene: TRBV6-5

CDR3nt: TGCGCCAGCAGCTCGGGACTAGCGGGAACTGTAGATACGCAGTATTTT
CDR3aa: CASSSGLAGTVDTQYF
d_gene: TRBD2
abundance: once
j_gene: TRBJ2-3
v_gene: TRBV5-1

CDR3nt: TGTGCCACCAGCCGACAGGGAACTAATGAAAAACTGTTTTTT
CDR3aa: CATSRQGTNEKLFF
d_gene: TRBD1
abundance: NA
j_gene: TRBJ1-4
v_gene: TRBV15

CDR3nt: TGTGCCAGTAGTATTGGGGCAGGAAATGGCTACACCTTC
CDR3aa: CASSIGAGNGYTF
d_gene: NA
abundance: NA
j_gene: TRBJ1-2
v_gene: TRBV19

CDR3nt: TGTGCCACCAGCAGAGATATGCGCCAGGGTGGCTATGGCTACACCTTC
CDR3aa: CATSRDMRQGGYGYTF
d_gene: NA
abundance: once
j_gene: TRBJ1-2
v_gene: TRBV15

CDR3nt: TGTGCCAGCAGTTTAGAAGGGTTTGGGGGGAACTATGGCTACACCTTC
CDR3aa: CASSLEGFGGNYGYTF
d_gene: NA
abundance: NA
j_gene: TRBJ1-2
v_gene: TRBV28

CDR3nt: TGTGCCAGCAGCCCGGATCCCCGTGATGCTGGAAACACCATATATTTT
CDR3aa: CASSPDPRDAGNTIYF
d_gene: NA
abundance: few
j_gene: TRBJ1-3
v_gene: TRBV5-4

CDR3nt: TGTGCCAGCAGATTATCGGGGACAGAGAACACTGAAGCTTTCTTT
CDR3aa: CASRLSGTENTEAFF
d_gene: TRBD1
abundance: NA
j_gene: TRBJ1-1
v_gene: TRBV7-2

CDR3nt: TGTGCCAGCAGTTACTCGAGTTTTGGGGGGGCCTCTGAAGCTTTCTTT
CDR3aa: CASSYSSFGGASEAFF
d_gene: NA
abundance: NA
j_gene: TRBJ1-1
v_gene: TRBV6-5